The clone carrying this T cell receptor (beta chain) was found a few times. Its antigen is not identified. MiXCR, run by TCRdb on the reads, gives a single entry per CDR3 protein. Of a few hundred thousand distinct CDR3 sequences detected, more than 20% appear once; the ten largest clones hold roughly 14%. The sample is drawn from a study of T cell repertoires in cytomegalovirus infection. Between the trimmed V and J ends, which lost 2 bases and 7 bases, there was a span of 12 bases. The CDR3 is 14 residues long. Looked up from germline, CDR1 is WNHNN and CDR2 is SYGVQD (reference sequence). The material was cultured PBMCs, obtained from culture after CMV antigen stimulation. This clonotype originated in a human donor in good health (CMV status not recorded). Some clones in this sample may be carry-over from other donors' samples. The chain joins TRBV10-1 to TRBJ2-1; tentatively, D is TRBD2 (7 bases). The CDR3 region has the DNA TGCGCCAGCAGTGAGGGGGGGGGCGGGAATGAGCAGTTCTTC. Amino acid sequence: CASSEGGGGNEQFF.